These T cell receptor beta chains were read from a single sample in a study of T cell responses to AZD1222 COVID-19 vaccine. Clones were read by immunoSEQ multiplex PCR, and TCRdb kept only the in-frame ones, dropping some. The sample includes some 100,000 clones, 85% to 90% of them seen just once. Here the sequenced sample was peripheral blood, taken on day 0 of AZD1222 vaccination. These TCRs come from an adult in good health. Each CDR3 is given with its conserved first and last residue. Each record gives: V gene, CDR3 protein.

v_gene: TRBV3-1/TRBV3-2; CDR3aa: CASSPMAGSYEQYF
v_gene: TRBV18; CDR3aa: CASSPFGEMNTEAFF
v_gene: TRBV28; CDR3aa: CASLKPRGIGTGELFF
v_gene: TRBV11-2; CDR3aa: CASSSGNGNTIYF
v_gene: TRBV19; CDR3aa: CASSIDQRTGVGETQYF
v_gene: TRBV19; CDR3aa: CASSIAPGAGWGNTIYF
v_gene: TRBV5-4; CDR3aa: CASSSAGGAPDTQYF
v_gene: TRBV6-5; CDR3aa: CASSWTPTDTQYF
v_gene: TRBV7-2; CDR3aa: CASSSYRGSIGNQPQHF
v_gene: TRBV10-3; CDR3aa: CAISDRTGGYQKLFF
v_gene: TRBV18; CDR3aa: CASSLSEVNTEAFF
v_gene: TRBV10-3; CDR3aa: CAISGTGDQPQHF
v_gene: TRBV3-1/TRBV3-2; CDR3aa: CASSQEEGLGGYTF
v_gene: TRBV5-1; CDR3aa: CASSFGQGAAYEQYF
v_gene: TRBV18; CDR3aa: CASSPTGGNYEQYF
v_gene: TRBV27; CDR3aa: CASSSSSGTGFYNEQFF
v_gene: TRBV6-2/TRBV6-3; CDR3aa: CASSSPGQGFGEQYF
v_gene: TRBV11-2; CDR3aa: CASSLDVQGLNTGELFF
v_gene: TRBV5-1; CDR3aa: CASGKGGLTDTQYF
v_gene: TRBV29-1; CDR3aa: CSVIGGTYNEQFF
v_gene: TRBV2; CDR3aa: CASMQGSGNTIYF
v_gene: TRBV6-5; CDR3aa: CASKVRSGSVVEQYF
v_gene: TRBV27; CDR3aa: CASSPWEGDTEAFF
v_gene: TRBV6-5; CDR3aa: CASSYGRRAPLHF
v_gene: TRBV29-1; CDR3aa: CSEGVGGGNTGELFF
v_gene: TRBV6-6; CDR3aa: CASSTHRAGNEKLFF
v_gene: TRBV6-5; CDR3aa: CASSLMASGSTDTQYF
v_gene: TRBV5-1; CDR3aa: CASGYLGGSGEKLFF
v_gene: TRBV6-5; CDR3aa: CASSYSRGRVAFF
v_gene: TRBV28; CDR3aa: CASGLINEQFF
v_gene: TRBV5-5; CDR3aa: CASSSGGSIQPQHF
v_gene: TRBV7-9; CDR3aa: CASSYGGETQYF
v_gene: TRBV29-1; CDR3aa: CSGGDGFNQPQHF
v_gene: TRBV21-1; CDR3aa: CASSKSAVGMNTEAFF
v_gene: TRBV7-9; CDR3aa: CASSLGTGGDTEAFF
v_gene: TRBV11-2; CDR3aa: CASSFFAGGQETQYF
v_gene: TRBV5-6; CDR3aa: CASSLLLQPNGGAFF
v_gene: TRBV10-3; CDR3aa: CAISESTVGYTF
v_gene: TRBV28; CDR3aa: CASSLDKHYNEQFF
v_gene: TRBV25-1; CDR3aa: CASSEGTDYGYTF
v_gene: TRBV11-3; CDR3aa: CASSLGRDSGANVLTF
v_gene: TRBV10-1; CDR3aa: CASSDYGVGEPGELFF
v_gene: TRBV7-2; CDR3aa: CASSLGREPSPNYGYTF
v_gene: TRBV7-3; CDR3aa: CASSLTGEMSSPLHF
v_gene: TRBV7-3; CDR3aa: CASSASIAGPRGELFF
v_gene: TRBV2; CDR3aa: CASSLQGAGGYTF
v_gene: TRBV4-1; CDR3aa: CASSQDSTRGGNTDTQYF
v_gene: TRBV4-1; CDR3aa: CASSQGPPGPYSPLHF
v_gene: TRBV4-1; CDR3aa: CASSQDGVNYGYTF
v_gene: TRBV5-1; CDR3aa: CASSMEGFMNEQYF
v_gene: TRBV13; CDR3aa: CASSLQGDGPQPQHF
v_gene: TRBV30; CDR3aa: CAWSPGQANQPQHF
v_gene: TRBV12-3/TRBV12-4; CDR3aa: CASSRGGFTEAFF